Listed below are T cell receptor beta chains from one sample, sequenced in a study of control samples from healthy donors and cancer patients. TCRdb's table, derived via immunoSEQ multiplex PCR, lists solely in-frame clones and lacks some. The sample yields tens of thousands of clones, about nine tenths seen once. Sequenced: blood. Every receptor here comes from a man aged 50-59 years in good health. Each CDR3 is given with its conserved first and last residue. Each record gives: D gene, V gene, clone size, J gene, CDR3 protein, CDR3 DNA. D genes are given only for firm matches. Clone size appears in some rows only: once, few, many, or a class for an expanded clone.

.	TRBV29-1	.	TRBJ2-5	CSVEDVQPSGAQYF	TGCAGCGTTGAAGATGTACAGCCATCCGGGGCCCAGTACTTC
TRBD2	TRBV11-2	.	TRBJ2-2	CASSSRRGLAGGTGELFF	TGTGCCAGCAGCTCCAGACGCGGACTAGCGGGGGGAACCGGGGAGCTGTTTTTT
.	TRBV11-2	.	TRBJ1-1	CASSRIEMGTEAFF	TGTGCCAGCAGCCGGATAGAAATGGGAACTGAAGCTTTCTTT
.	TRBV9	.	TRBJ1-2	CASSSRPHRDANYGYTF	TGTGCCAGCAGCTCCCGCCCTCACCGTGACGCTAACTATGGCTACACCTTC
TRBD2	TRBV9	.	TRBJ2-1	CASSARGGAIDEQFF	TGTGCCAGCAGCGCCCGCGGGGGGGCCATTGATGAGCAGTTCTTC
TRBD1	TRBV9	.	TRBJ2-3	CASSAEGTQGAGTDTQYF	TGTGCCAGCAGCGCCGAGGGAACTCAGGGGGCTGGGACAGATACGCAGTATTTT
.	TRBV7-2	.	TRBJ1-2	CASSLTGKSQYGYTF	TGTGCCAGCAGCTTAACCGGTAAAAGTCAGTATGGCTACACCTTC
TRBD2	TRBV7-6	.	TRBJ2-7	CASSLEGSGVYEQYF	TGTGCCAGCAGCTTAGAGGGTAGCGGGGTCTACGAGCAGTACTTC
.	TRBV3-1/TRBV3-2	.	TRBJ1-5	CASSPYWMGGSDQPQHF	TGTGCCAGCAGCCCGTATTGGATGGGGGGGTCGGATCAGCCCCAGCATTTT
.	TRBV19	.	TRBJ2-1	CASSTRGSYNEQFF	TGTGCCAGTAGTACAAGGGGCTCATACAATGAGCAGTTCTTC
.	TRBV5-5	.	TRBJ1-1	CASSWALGGAVNTEAFF	TGTGCCAGCAGCTGGGCGCTGGGGGGGGCAGTGAACACTGAAGCTTTCTTT
TRBD2	TRBV2	.	TRBJ2-2	CASSVRRGGLRNTGELFF	TGTGCCAGCAGTGTAAGGCGGGGGGGCCTAAGGAACACCGGGGAGCTGTTTTTT
TRBD1	TRBV5-6	.	TRBJ2-7	CASSLIDRGPYEQYF	TGTGCCAGCAGCTTAATCGACAGGGGGCCCTACGAGCAGTACTTC
.	TRBV2	.	TRBJ1-4	CASSGYNEKLFF	TGTGCCAGCAGTGGATATAATGAAAAACTGTTTTTT
.	TRBV15	few	TRBJ2-1	CATSRVKGSSYNEQFF	TGTGCCACCAGCAGAGTCAAGGGGAGCTCCTACAATGAGCAGTTCTTC
.	TRBV12-3/TRBV12-4	once	TRBJ2-2	CASSFYTTGELFF	TGTGCCAGCAGTTTTTACACCACCGGGGAGCTGTTTTTT